This TCR beta chain appears in the sequencing data of a study of blood T cell repertoires in COVID-19. Study-level background: Acute and convalescent COVID-19 specimens originated in the United States, Italy and Spain. The analysed material was cDNA or gDNA that came from T cells, B-cell-depleted T cells, or PBMCs.

Profiling relied on immunoSEQ multiplex PCR, and the TCRdb table lists in-frame clones only, not all of them. Here the sample spans 200,000 to 250,000 clones, about 82% being singletons. The germline V gene has CDR1 MNHEY and CDR2 SVGAGI. Trimming shortened V by 4 bases and J by 5 bases, and 14 bases separated the two germline ends. The CDR3 runs 14 residues. The chain is built from TRBV6-5 and TRBJ1-1; D is possibly TRBD1 (5 bases). The sample taken for sequencing was peripheral blood. This receptor was taken from a man older than 75 with acute or convalescent COVID-19. The CDR3 DNA reads TGTGCCAGCAGTTTCTGGCGGGGACCTACTGAAGCTTTCTTT. Its translation is CASSFWRGPTEAFF.